This T cell receptor beta chain is drawn from a study of cytomegalovirus exposure and HLA in healthy donors. Both 60 Vbeta primers and 13 Jbeta primers went into the PCR. Method: immunoSEQ multiplex PCR; TCRdb's copy keeps in-frame clones and lacks some. Here the sample spans about 150,000 clones, more than 60% being singletons. The V gene's germline CDR1 is SEHNR and CDR2 FQNEAQ (reference sequence). The CDR3 length is 14 residues. Trimming took 2 bases from V and 3 from J; bases not matched to a gene: 4. The clonotype comes from a woman aged 40 to 49 in good health and CMV-seropositive. Specimen: PBMCs. The genes are TRBV7-9 and TRBJ2-7; the match to TRBD2 covers 7 bases. CDR3 loop: CASSLIGGSYEQYF. CDR3 bases: TGTGCCAGCAGCTTAATCGGGGGGAGCTACGAGCAGTACTTC.